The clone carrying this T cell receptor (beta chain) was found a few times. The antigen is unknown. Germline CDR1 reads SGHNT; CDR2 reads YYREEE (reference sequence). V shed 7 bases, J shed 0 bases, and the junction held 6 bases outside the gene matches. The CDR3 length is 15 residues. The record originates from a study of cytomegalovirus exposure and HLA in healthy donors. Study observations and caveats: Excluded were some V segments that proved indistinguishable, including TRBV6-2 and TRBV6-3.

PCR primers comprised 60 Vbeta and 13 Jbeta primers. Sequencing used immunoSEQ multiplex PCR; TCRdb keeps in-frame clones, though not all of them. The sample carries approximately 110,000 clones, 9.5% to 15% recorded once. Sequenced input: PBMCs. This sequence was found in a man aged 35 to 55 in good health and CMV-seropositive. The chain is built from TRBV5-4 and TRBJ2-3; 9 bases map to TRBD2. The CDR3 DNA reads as TGTGCCAGCCGAGGACTAGCGCCGAGCACAGATACGCAGTATTTT. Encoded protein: CASRGLAPSTDTQYF.